The 7 T cell receptor beta chains given below trace back to one sample, sequenced in a study of blood T cell repertoires in COVID-19. Sequencing used immunoSEQ multiplex PCR; TCRdb keeps in-frame clones, though not all of them. The top ten clones hold 20% to 25% of a sample with 55,000 to 75,000 clones, around 73% of them seen once. Sequences were obtained from peripheral blood. The receptors originated from an elderly man with active or convalescent COVID-19.

In nucleotides, the CDR3 is TGCGCCAGCAGCCAAGCAGGGGCCGGCTATGGCTACACCTTC. Translating it yields CASSQAGAGYGYTF. The chain is built from TRBV4-1 and TRBJ1-2; tentative D call: TRBD1 (6 bases). The CDR3 has 14 amino acids. CDR1 MGHRA and CDR2 YSYEKL come from the germline V gene. Trimming removed 1 base at V and 4 bases at J, with 10 bases between.

This chain joins TRBV7-8 and TRBJ2-7; D possibly corresponds to TRBD2 (6 bases). The CDR3 consists of 17 residues. The germline CDR1 and CDR2 sequences are SGHVS and FQNEAQ. V gave up 5 bases and J gave up 0 bases, with 20 bases separating them. CDR3 DNA: TGTGCCAGCAGCCAGAAGAGCTCGGCCGGGAGCTCCTACGAGCAGTACTTC. Amino acids: CASSQKSSAGSSYEQYF.

This chain joins TRBV3-1 (or the pseudogene TRBV3-2) and TRBJ2-1; 13 bases fit TRBD2. The CDR3 extends over 18 amino acids. Germline CDR1 is LGHDT and CDR2 is YNNKEL (reference sequence). V lost 4 bases to trimming and J lost 5 bases; unmatched junction nucleotides: 11. The CDR3 bases are TGTGCCAGCAGCCTGCGCATCGGGACTAGCGGGATAGACAATGAGCAGTTCTTC. Encoded protein: CASSLRIGTSGIDNEQFF.

This chain joins TRBV2 and TRBJ2-1, with TRBD2 identical over 13 bases. The V and J ends lost 6 bases and 5 bases, in that order; junction bases with no gene match: 13. The germline V gene has CDR1 SNHLY and CDR2 FYNNEI. The CDR3 sequence is 18 residues long. Here the CDR3 reads CASSPLGQGLAGNNEQFF. As DNA, the CDR3 is TGTGCCAGCAGCCCATTAGGACAGGGACTAGCGGGGAACAATGAGCAGTTCTTC.

This chain uses TRBV27 with TRBJ2-2; 7 bases line up with TRBD1. CDR3 size: 15 residues. Germline CDR1 is MNHEY and CDR2 is SMNVEV (reference sequence). V shed 5 bases, J shed 7 bases, and the junction held 10 bases outside the gene matches. For the CDR3, the DNA is TGTGCCAGCAGTAACCGGGACAGTGGTCTCGGGGAGCTGTTTTTT. Translating gives CASSNRDSGLGELFF.

The rearrangement links TRBV28 to TRBJ2-1; D possibly corresponds to TRBD1 (6 bases). The germline gives CDR1 MDHEN, CDR2 SYDVKM. V was cut by 4 bases and J by 7 bases, with 8 bases left in between. The length of the CDR3 is 12 residues. The chain's CDR3 is CASSWGLNEQFF. DNA of the CDR3: TGTGCCAGCAGTTGGGGGCTTAATGAGCAGTTCTTC.

The table lists this clone with many counts. V and J are TRBV2 and TRBJ1-5; 12 bases match TRBD1. This CDR3 region has 15 residues. The V gene's germline CDR1 is SNHLY and CDR2 FYNNEI. Trimming removed 6 bases from V and 7 bases from J; junction bases left unmatched: 7. The chain's CDR3 is CASSSGTGGYQPQHF. The DNA for the CDR3 is TGTGCCAGCAGCTCTGGGACAGGGGGCTACCAGCCCCAGCATTTT. Based on the CDR3 plus reference TRBV2 and TRBJ1-5, the full variable domain is EPEVTQTPSHQVTQMGQEVILRCVPISNHLYFYWYRQILGQKVEFLVSFYNNEISEKSEIFDDQFSVERPDGSNFTLKIRSTKLEDSAMYFCASSSGTGGYQPQHFGDGTRLSIL.